The present T cell receptor (beta chain) was sequenced within a study of cytomegalovirus exposure and HLA in healthy donors (dated by TCRdb to about 2017). Study-wide context: In an earlier analysis of fewer than 750 of the donors, 250 to 300 Gb of sequence data and just under 120 million unique TCR beta sequences from roughly 200 million T cells were reported. Approximately 310 gigabases of sequencing data and around 87 million unique TCR sequences were included in an early release covering roughly 700 HLA-typed donors. Of the 300 to 400 genotyped donors, over 65% fell in the genetic ancestry cluster associated with self-reported Caucasian donors. The aim of the study was to test whether cataloging public T cell receptors could identify signatures of past pathogen exposure. The study used immunosequencing to profile the T cell repertoires of some 600 subjects and linked those repertoires to cytomegalovirus serostatus. In addition to the first cohort of around 670 subjects, a separate validation cohort of 120 different subjects was used. The study combined high-throughput TCR immunosequencing, statistical association of individual TCRs with disease status, and machine learning to predict cytomegalovirus infection status. A later analysis re-examined previously published TCR beta repertoires from more than 650 donors and added high-resolution HLA genotyping to investigate patterns of TCR occurrence. Rather than drawing on any new phenotypic data, the later analysis identified candidate immune exposures from TCR beta sequences and the way those sequences occurred across donors. To decide whether each TCR beta V gene segment behaved as functional or pseudogenic, an earlier analysis of some 600 of the donors relied on high-throughput TCR beta sequencing. Donor age, sex, ethnicity and CMV serostatus were compiled alongside the repertoire data. Genome-wide SNP genotypes for about 55% of the roughly 670 donors were used in a later genetic analysis, which treated that subset as a discovery cohort. All discovery cohort repertoires had been generated using a single sequencing platform. HLA typing covered class I and class II loci at four-digit resolution. Typing coverage varied by locus: roughly 620-640 donors for A, B, C, DRB1 and DQB1; approximately 500 for DQA1; 606 for DPA1; around 450 for DPB1. A few DR-DQ haplotypes were treated as single units for association and clustering because of strong linkage in the cohort. On average, roughly 250,000 unique TCR beta nucleotide sequences were sequenced per donor among about 400 genotyped donors of the cohort, with roughly 18% of those sequences being non-productive. Results the study describes overall, beyond this receptor: Broadly in line with IMGT annotations, most TCR beta V segments showed up in productive rearrangements about 90% or about 30% of the time in an earlier analysis of 450 to 600 of the donors. Several of the top co-occurrence clusters appeared to be linked to parvovirus B19, influenza, CMV and Epstein-Barr virus, according to a later analysis. A further reported finding was that TCR beta sequences accurately predicted the HLA-A and HLA-B alleles for most subjects in the first cohort. When HLA alleles, especially DR and DQ, strongly co-occurred, TCR associations were difficult to assign to individual alleles. CMV serostatus was the only immune exposure information available for the cohort. In a later analysis, most CMV-associated TCR beta chains were found to appear HLA-restricted, with HLA associations seemingly driven largely by CMV exposure. A later analysis found that TCR association rates varied across HLA loci, with DRB1 alleles showing the most associated TCRs and HLA-C alleles the fewest. Presence/absence analyses assumed roughly uniform sequencing depth across donors, an assumption that may not hold. In a later genetic analysis, a missense DCLRE1C variant was associated with V-gene and J-gene trimming of TCR beta chains, and the association was replicated in an independent cohort. Cytomegalovirus status was reported to be diagnosed by the classifier with high specificity and sensitivity in both the original and validation cohorts. Compared with equally common non-associated chains, HLA-associated TCR beta chains in a later analysis were more clonally expanded and had lower generation probabilities. A later genetic analysis reported fewer N-insertions in productive TCRs among donors in an Asian-associated ancestry cluster than the roughly 700-donor mean. In this cohort, only TCR beta chains were sequenced, and detectable features were limited by the absence of alpha or paired-chain data. Across donors, most TCR sequences were observed very rarely, whereas some public TCRs were present in many individuals. Because HLA typing was unavailable for some donors at each locus, only the typed subset was used in association tests. Some IMGT-functional V segments, including TRBV6-2 and TRBV6-3, could not be distinguished by the 87-base-pair reads and were therefore excluded. A few of the identified cytomegalovirus-associated TCR beta chains were confirmed in vitro to be specific for cytomegalovirus antigens. At a false discovery rate of 0.05, a later analysis linked fewer than 20,000 TCR beta sequences to specific HLA alleles. The earlier analysis of approximately 590 of the donors excluded over 15 rarely observed V segments, including chromosome 9 orphons, because counts were too low. A group of highly shared sequence variants was considered likely to be a technical artifact of the sequencing pipeline. It was suggested by the authors that the approach could potentially be generalized to other disease states and immunological phenotypes. Linkage disequilibrium might explain the correlated functional status among segregating V segments, but an unknown experimental factor could not be excluded. A total of 150 to 200 TCR beta chains were listed by the study as associated with cytomegalovirus.

Including the terminal cysteine and phenylalanine, the CDR3 comprises 13 residues. Only the CDR3 part of the read is kept: 39 bases, read in frame from the first base. The CDR1 and CDR2 encoded by the germline V gene are SNHLY and FYNNEI. Trimming costs V 1 base and J 8 bases, and their ends lie 9 bases apart. This clone was counted only a few times. This clone's antigen is unknown. No quality values exist for individual bases; no much larger clone is one base distant. The cohort was made up of approximately 670 healthy bone marrow donors. At the time of sampling, all cohort members were nominally healthy, though unrecorded immune exposures were likely present. The donor was CMV seropositive and belonged to the group of 250 to 300 seropositive cohort members. A peripheral blood sample was collected from each donor, and TCR beta sequencing was performed on peripheral blood mononuclear cells. The Qiagen DNeasy Blood Extraction Kit was used to extract genomic DNA from the blood cell samples.

Receptor amplification or capture employed the immunoSEQ multiplex PCR assay. For the multiplex PCR, a mixture combining 60 forward primers for TCR Vbeta segments and 13 reverse primers for TCR Jbeta segments was used. Amplification of the CDR3 region of rearranged TCR beta genes was performed with a multiplex PCR assay on genomic DNA. On the Illumina HiSeq System, the amplified TCR beta libraries were sequenced as 87-base-pair reads. As for how the authors treated the data: In a later analysis, some 80 million unique TCR beta chains were counted across the 500 to 850 repertoires, and about 9.9 million of these chains were shared by at least two donors. Raw reads were error-corrected and collapsed into unique sequences with a nearest-neighbor algorithm that merged closely related sequences to remove PCR and sequencing errors. To assign V, D and J gene segments, CDR3 sequences were aligned to IMGT reference sequences. For a sequence to be retained, at least a six-nucleotide match to both a V gene segment and a J gene segment was required. A rearrangement was called productive if the CDR3 had no stop codons and remained in frame with V and J, and every other rearrangement was called non-productive. Following IMGT convention, CDR3 was defined as the stretch from the second conserved V-encoded cysteine up to the conserved J-encoded phenylalanine. The earlier analysis of 500 to 650 of the donors excluded any sequence lacking an unambiguous match to a single V gene segment. An earlier analysis of almost 600 of the donors classified V segments as functional when productive rearrangements were above 56.7% and as segregating when the standard deviation between donors was above 5%. A statistical classification framework was built to diagnose cytomegalovirus status from the catalog of TCR beta chain sequences. V and J gene assignment, in a later analysis, came from comparing TCR nucleotide sequences with IMGT/GENE-DB human TR gene sequences. A later analysis assigned CDR3 sequences and most-parsimonious VDJ recombination scenarios with the TCRdist pipeline. A later analysis defined each TCR beta chain by its CDR3 amino acid sequence plus V-gene family, and excluded reads lacking a unique V-gene family. In a later analysis, fewer than 650 highly shared, low-generation-probability nucleotide sequences were removed to address suspected cross-contamination and a sequencing artifact. A later analysis calculated a clonal expansion index for each public chain from normalized within-repertoire ranks of inferred template counts. In a later analysis, generation probabilities were computed with a VDJ recombination model fitted to out-of-frame rearrangements, and the resulting probabilities were checked against IGoR. In a later analysis, TCR-TCR, TCR-HLA and TCR-CMV co-occurrence was scored with hypergeometric tests, and a repertoire-size bias correction was applied to TCR pairs. A later analysis estimated false discovery rates by permuting HLA or CMV assignments 20 times. In a later analysis, co-occurring TCRs were grouped using DBSCAN, with TCRdist sequence similarity added in when clustering inside HLA-allele-positive subsets. Repertoires with fewer than 30,000 or more than 120,000 public chains, plus five repertoires with anomalous nucleotide sharing, were excluded from co-occurrence clustering. As stored in TCRdb, this immuneACCESS dataset retains in-frame rearrangements with V and J assigned. A fraction of the clones does not appear; measured against another copy, unresolved V genes explain less than half of the discrepancy, and the remainder lacks a known reason. V and J calls and clone size are copied from that table; D and trimming were computed from the DNA. A total of over 130,000 clones appear in this sample, roughly 63% of them only once. Roughly 7% of the sample is in the top ten clones.

The rearrangement joined TRBV2 to TRBJ2-1; a tentative D call is TRBD2 (5 bases match). The specimen was PBMCs. The clonotype was recovered from an older woman in good health and CMV-seropositive. The nucleotides read TGTGCCAGCAGTGAAGTGGAGGCGGATGAGCAGTTCTTC. This sequence encodes CASSEVEADEQFF.